The next 10 T cell receptor beta chains were all read from a single sample in a study of breast tumors, draining lymph nodes, adjacent tissues. TCRdb redid the calling of the multiplex PCR reads with MiXCR, one entry per CDR3 protein. The top ten clones hold approximately 1.4% of a sample with 200,000 to 250,000 distinct CDR3 sequences, roughly 30% of them seen once. Breast cancer patients provided tissue from their axillary draining lymph nodes. What was sequenced was axillary lymph node tissue. The receptors were gathered from a female donor with breast cancer. Some clones in this sample may be carry-over from other donors' samples.

This clonotype was seen many times. This chain uses TRBV6-1 with TRBJ2-7; 8 bases agree with TRBD2. The V segment lost 8 bases and the J segment 6 bases; nucleotides outside the gene matches: 27. Germline assignment: CDR1 MNHNS and CDR2 SASEGT. The CDR3 loop spans 19 amino acids. CDR3 amino acids: CASRNPPGDGETSVFEQYF. The CDR3, as DNA: TGTGCCAGCCGTAACCCGCCGGGGGATGGGGAGACTAGCGTTTTCGAGCAGTACTTC.

The V call is TRBV28, the J call TRBJ1-5; 9 bases are shared with TRBD1. V trimming: 2 bases; J trimming: 4 bases; junction bases outside the gene matches: 6. The CDR3 is made up of 16 amino acids. The germline CDR1 and CDR2 sequences are MDHEN and SYDVKM. The CDR3 sequence: CASSLPQGQGNQPQHF. The DNA for the CDR3 is TGTGCCAGCAGTTTACCCCAGGGACAGGGAAATCAGCCCCAGCATTTT.

The chain joins TRBV27 to TRBJ1-5, with D possibly matching TRBD1 (5 bases). Germline-derived CDR1 and CDR2 are MNHEY and SMNVEV (reference sequence). The CDR3 totals 13 residues. V lost 4 bases to trimming and J lost 5 bases, with 9 bases between them. This CDR3 reads CASSSQGYQPQHF. CDR3 coding DNA: TGTGCCAGCAGTTCCCAGGGTTATCAGCCCCAGCATTTT.

This clonotype was counted many times. Possible read error: a much larger clone is one base away. The rearrangement uses TRBV20-1 and TRBJ2-5; 11 bases fit TRBD2. The CDR3 spans 15 residues. Unmatched junction bases numbered 9, after V lost 5 bases and J lost 4 bases. Germline-derived CDR1 and CDR2 are DFQATT and SNEGSKA (reference sequence). The CDR3 DNA follows: TGCAGTGCTGGAAGACTAGCGGGACGGGCAGAGACCCAGTACTTC. Protein: CSAGRLAGRAETQYF.

This clonotype was seen repeatedly, ten times or more. The J gene is TRBJ2-2, the V gene TRBV19, with D possibly TRBD1 on 5 matching bases. Per the germline V gene, CDR1 is LNHDA and CDR2 is SQIVND (reference sequence). V lost 5 bases, J lost 5 bases, and 12 bases lay in between. The CDR3 covers 14 residues. CDR3 sequence: CASSARRETGELFF. In DNA, the CDR3 is TGTGCCAGTAGTGCCCGCAGGGAAACCGGGGAGCTGTTTTTT.

V and J are TRBV14 and TRBJ1-5; D unclear. Deletions cut 3 bases from V and 2 bases from J, with 11 bases between. CDR1 and CDR2 from the germline V gene are SGHDN and FVKESK. CDR3 size: 15 residues. CDR3 in amino acids: CASSHLPGGNQPQHF. The CDR3 DNA reads as TGTGCCAGCAGCCATCTTCCCGGGGGCAATCAGCCCCAGCATTTT.

The V call is TRBV20-1, the J call TRBJ2-5; D is tentatively TRBD1 or TRBD2 (5 bases each). Germline V gives CDR1 DFQATT, CDR2 SNEGSKA (reference sequence). The CDR3 runs 11 residues. V shed 6 bases and J shed 6 bases, with 11 bases lying between them. This CDR3 is CSAKRGKTQYF. The CDR3 nucleotides read TGCAGTGCCAAGAGGGGAAAGACCCAGTACTTC.

This clonotype came up many times. CDR3 DNA: TGTGCCAGCAGTCTACGGAATGAAAAACTGTTTTTT. It is translated as CASSLRNEKLFF. The chain has TRBV6-5 and TRBJ1-4; the D is unclear. Between the trimmed V and J ends, which lost 5 bases and 5 bases, there was a span of 6 bases. The CDR3 loop spans 12 amino acids. CDR1 and CDR2 from the germline V gene are MNHEY and SVGAGI.

V gene TRBV20-1 combines with J gene TRBJ2-6; D call uncertain. The CDR3 extends over 13 amino acids. V lost 2 bases, J lost 4 bases, and 6 bases lay in between. The germline CDR1 and CDR2 sequences are DFQATT and SNEGSKA (reference sequence). The DNA for the CDR3 is TGCAGTGCTAGACCAGCCGGGGCCAACGTCCTGACTTTC. Translation gives CSARPAGANVLTF.

This clonotype came up many times. The chain combines TRBV6-5 with TRBJ2-7, with D uncertain. V gave up 5 bases and J gave up 0 bases, with 17 bases separating them. There are 16 residues in the CDR3. Per germline, CDR1 MNHEY and CDR2 SVGAGI. CDR3 amino acids: CASSPFGPLSSYEQYF. The CDR3 nucleotides are TGTGCCAGCAGTCCATTCGGACCGTTGAGCTCCTACGAGCAGTACTTC.